This T cell receptor beta chain was profiled in a study of response to subunit inactivated influenza vaccine. As to this clonotype: Its antigen is unidentified.

Study conclusions and caveats: It was suggested by the authors that few new T cells are recruited by each seasonal influenza vaccination.

The CDR3 contains 14 residues. Germline values: CDR1 SEHNR, CDR2 FQNEAQ (reference sequence). Trimming stripped 1 base from V and 1 base from J, with 7 bases between. MiXCR was run by TCRdb on the RT-PCR reads, yielding one entry per CDR3 protein. The data show hundreds of thousands of distinct CDR3 sequences, under 20% seen once. Sequenced here: PBMCs from blood, sampled 4 to 6 days after vaccination. The receptor's source is a man in his fifties or sixties who received an inactivated influenza vaccine. The V gene is TRBV7-9, the J gene TRBJ1-1; D uncertain. The CDR3 nucleotides read TGTGCCAGCAGCTTAGAGCTCAAGAACACTGAAGCTTTCTTT. Translated, it gives CASSLELKNTEAFF. Full variable domain (remainder filled in from reference TRBV7-9 and TRBJ1-1): DTGVSQNPRHKITKRGQNVTFRCDPISEHNRLYWYRQTLGQGPEFLTYFQNEAQLEKSRLLSDRFSAERPKGSFSTLEIQRTEQGDSAMYLCASSLELKNTEAFFGQGTRLTVV.